This T cell receptor beta chain was sequenced for a study of T cells in Graves' hyperthyroidism and ophthalmopathy. Germline V gene sequence: CDR1 MDHEN, CDR2 SYDVKM. Trimming removed 10 bases from V and 14 bases from J; junction bases left unmatched: 18. There are 15 residues in the CDR3. Findings of the study overall: Also found in blood were most expanded thyroid clonotypes above 0.001.

This clonotype was seen at least ten times. Antigen unknown. Amplified regions were TCR beta CDR3 sequences from RNA transcripts. HTBI primers were the set used in a first-round RT-PCR of the TCR CDR3. TCRdb re-called the multiplex PCR reads through MiXCR, storing one row per CDR3 protein. Altogether more than 650,000 distinct CDR3 sequences are present, 12% to 15% being singletons, with the ten largest covering 10% to 13%. This TCR derives from a woman aged 18-29 years with Graves' hyperthyroidism. V gene TRBV28 combines with J gene TRBJ1-6; 9 bases are shared with TRBD1. The sequenced sample consisted of blood. The CDR3 nucleotides read TGTGCCACTCCCAATGGGACAGGGCTTATTCGATCCCTCCACTTT. It translates to CATPNGTGLIRSLHF. Full variable domain (rest looked up from reference TRBV28 and TRBJ1-6): DVKVTQSSRYLVKRTGEKVFLECVQDMDHENMFWYRQDPGLGLRLIYFSYDVKMKEKGDIPEGYSVSREKKERFSLILESASTNQTSMYLCATPNGTGLIRSLHFGNGTRLTVT.